This TCR beta chain was documented in a study of T-cell reconstitution after alpha-beta-depleted transplantation in children. Unique molecular identifiers were incorporated when the TCRbeta library was constructed. TCRdb redid the calling of the PCR reads with MiXCR, one entry per CDR3 protein. The sample shows about 980,000 distinct CDR3 sequences, less than 30% of them seen only once. The table lists this clonotype with a few counts. Material: PBMCs, mostly from graft donor cells, obtained 360 days after TCRalphabeta/CD19-depleted stem cell transplant. The sequence was obtained from a boy in the first two years of life who had a stem cell transplant for SCID, so the T cells may come from the graft donor.

The CDR3 DNA reads as TGTGCCAGCTCACCGACGACAGGGGAGGCCTACGAGCAGTACTTC. This encodes CASSPTTGEAYEQYF. The rearrangement joins TRBV18 to TRBJ2-7; the match to TRBD1 covers 8 bases. The CDR3 has 15 residues. CDR1 and CDR2 from the germline V gene are KGHSH and LQKENI. V shed 3 bases and J 2 bases; nucleotides not matched to a gene: 6.